This T cell receptor (beta chain) was documented in a study of blood T cell repertoires in COVID-19. Study as a whole: COVID-19 samples from acute and convalescent phases originated in the United States, Italy and Spain. PBMCs, B-cell-depleted T cells, or T cells provided the cDNA or gDNA that made up the material.

Enrolled during active infection, Seattle patients were then followed longitudinally. J gave up 2 bases and V 0 bases, and 10 bases lay outside the gene matches. CDR1 and CDR2 from the germline V gene are MGHRA and YSYEKL. The CDR3 has 19 residues. Original handling: Nucleated cell counts were estimated from reference gene primer amplification. Sequenced by immunoSEQ multiplex PCR; TCRdb stores in-frame clones only, minus some. V and J calls plus clone size are reproduced from that table; the DNA served to infer D and trimming. The table lists fewer than 300,000 clones, over 75% of them singletons. The chain joins TRBV4-1 to TRBJ1-5, with 10 bases lining up with TRBD1. The TCR was taken from a human donor with COVID-19, enrolled during active disease. The donor label of this sample is uncertain. Sequences were obtained from peripheral blood. The chain's CDR3 is CASSQENNVGTGGNQPQHF. The CDR3 DNA follows: TGCGCCAGCAGCCAAGAAAACAATGTGGGGACAGGGGGCAATCAGCCCCAGCATTTT.